The next 19 T cell receptor beta chains were all read from a single sample in a study of T cell changes during pregnancy in multiple sclerosis. The data were produced by immunoSEQ multiplex PCR, yet TCRdb's version contains in-frame clones alone and is incomplete. This table has around 80,000 clones, 94% appearing once. Sequencing was performed on peripheral blood, taken in the second trimester of pregnancy. These receptor sequences come from a female donor in good health, enrolled as a control in a pregnancy study.

The chain uses TRBV9 and TRBJ2-5; 9 nucleotides align to TRBD1. V was clipped by 4 bases and J by 4 bases; unmatched bases: 11. The germline CDR1 and CDR2 sequences are SGDLS and YYNGEE. This CDR3 has 16 residues. The CDR3 is CASSSLGQGAGETQYF. Written as DNA, the CDR3 is TGTGCCAGCAGCTCCCTGGGACAGGGCGCAGGAGAGACCCAGTACTTC. Filled out from reference TRBV9 and TRBJ2-5, the complete variable domain reads DSGVTQTPKHLITATGQRVTLRCSPRSGDLSVYWYQQSLDQGLQFLIQYYNGEERAKGNILERFSAQQFPDLHSELNLSSLELGDSALYFCASSSLGQGAGETQYFGPGTRLLVL.

DNA of the CDR3: TGTGCCAGCAGTTTTTACTTAGGGGGAAGCACAGATACGCAGTATTTT. It encodes CASSFYLGGSTDTQYF. V usage is TRBV7-9 and J usage is TRBJ2-3; weak D call: TRBD1 (6 bases). CDR3 length: 16 residues. V lost 6 bases and J 0 bases, leaving 16 bases between the germline ends. Germline CDR1 SEHNR, CDR2 FQNEAQ (reference sequence).

The chain employs TRBV5-1 and TRBJ1-4, with TRBD1 matching over 8 bases. The CDR3 runs to 14 residues. CDR1 SGHRS and CDR2 YFSETQ come from the germline V gene. J gave up 8 bases and V 6 bases, and 9 bases lay outside the gene matches. The CDR3 DNA reads as TGCGCCAGCACACCTGGGACAGGTGGCGAAAAACTGTTTTTT. This encodes CASTPGTGGEKLFF.

The chain joins TRBV18 to TRBJ2-4; TRBD1 agrees at 9 bases. J was trimmed by 0 bases and V by 0 bases; bases with no gene match: 3. From germline, CDR1 is KGHSH and CDR2 LQKENI. This CDR3 region has 17 residues. CDR3 in amino acids: CASSPPEDRGAKNIQYF. The CDR3 DNA sequence: TGTGCCAGCTCACCACCGGAGGACAGGGGAGCCAAAAACATTCAGTACTTC.

The rearrangement joins TRBV7-9 to TRBJ1-3, with 9 bases lining up with TRBD1. With V trimmed by 3 bases and J by 0 bases, 6 bases remained unmatched. This CDR3 contains 17 residues. Germline V gene data show CDR1 as SEHNR and CDR2 as FQNEAQ (reference sequence). Written as DNA, the CDR3 is TGTGCCAGCAGCTTCCTTCTGACAGGGGGCTCTGGAAACACCATATATTTT. Its protein product is CASSFLLTGGSGNTIYF.

This clone was detected only a few times. The chain has TRBV5-1 and TRBJ1-1; tentative D call: TRBD1 (5 bases). The germline V gene encodes CDR1 SGHRS and CDR2 YFSETQ. Trimming left V 0 bases short and J 0 bases short, with 9 bases between. There are 15 residues in the CDR3. The CDR3 DNA reads TGCGCCAGCAGCTTGGGACAGCTCTTGAACACTGAAGCTTTCTTT. Amino acids: CASSLGQLLNTEAFF.

The chain recombines TRBV7-2 with TRBJ2-7; weak D call: TRBD2 (5 bases). Germline CDR1 reads SGHTA; CDR2 reads FQGNSA. The V gene lost 1 base and the J gene lost 0 bases, with 10 bases spanning the gap. The CDR3 length is 15 residues. CDR3 residues: CASSLVLGSSYEQYF. DNA for the CDR3: TGTGCCAGCAGCTTAGTACTAGGAAGCTCCTACGAGCAGTACTTC. The variable domain in full, completed from reference TRBV7-2 and TRBJ2-7, reads GAGVSQSPSNKVTEKGKDVELRCDPISGHTALYWYRQSLGQGLEFLIYFQGNSAPDKSGLPSDRFSAERTGGSVSTLTIQRTQQEDSAVYLCASSLVLGSSYEQYFGPGTRLTVT.

The chain links TRBV30 to TRBJ2-7; 9 nucleotides match TRBD1. Germline V gene data show CDR1 as GTSNPN and CDR2 as SVGIG (reference sequence). V lost 1 base to trimming and J lost 5 bases; unmatched junction nucleotides: 9. The CDR3 spans 15 residues. CDR3 sequence (DNA): TGTGCCTGGAGTGGAGGGACAGGGCCAACCCACGAGCAGTACTTC. The encoded protein is CAWSGGTGPTHEQYF.

Here the CDR3 DNA reads TGTGCCAGCAGCAAAGAGACAGGGAAGAATGAAAAACTGTTTTTT. It specifies CASSKETGKNEKLFF. The V gene is TRBV9, the J gene TRBJ1-4; 7 bases align to TRBD1. This CDR3 contains 15 residues. Germline CDR1 is SGDLS and CDR2 is YYNGEE. Trimming took 4 bases from V and 5 from J; bases not matched to a gene: 8. Drawing the rest from reference TRBV9 and TRBJ1-4, the complete variable domain is DSGVTQTPKHLITATGQRVTLRCSPRSGDLSVYWYQQSLDQGLQFLIQYYNGEERAKGNILERFSAQQFPDLHSELNLSSLELGDSALYFCASSKETGKNEKLFFGSGTQLSVL.

V usage is TRBV19 and J usage is TRBJ2-7; TRBD2 is a possible D gene (5 bases). Germline-derived CDR1 and CDR2 are LNHDA and SQIVND (reference sequence). There are 13 residues in the CDR3. V gave up 3 bases and J gave up 1 base, with 7 bases separating them. In nucleotides, the CDR3 is TGTGCCAGTAGTATGGTAGCGTCCTACGAGCAGTACTTC. Amino acid sequence: CASSMVASYEQYF.

The rearrangement uses TRBV4-1 and TRBJ2-7; 7 positions match TRBD1. V shed 4 bases and J 2 bases; nucleotides not matched to a gene: 11. Per germline, CDR1 MGHRA and CDR2 YSYEKL. This CDR3 is 16 amino acids long. For the CDR3, the DNA is TGCGCCAGCAGCCGTACTCCGGGACAGAATACCTACGAGCAGTACTTC. It is translated as CASSRTPGQNTYEQYF.

The V gene is TRBV15, the J gene TRBJ1-4; tentative D call: TRBD1 (5 bases). CDR3 length: 16 amino acids. The V gene lost 5 bases and the J gene lost 3 bases, with 16 bases spanning the gap. Looked up from germline, CDR1 is LNHNV and CDR2 is YYDKDF (reference sequence). Here the CDR3 reads CATSSEGTRSNEKLFF. The CDR3 coding sequence is TGTGCCACCAGCTCAGAGGGGACTCGTTCTAATGAAAAACTGTTTTTT.

The chain joins TRBV29-1 to TRBJ2-3, with 9 bases identical to TRBD2. Germline lookup yields CDR1 SQVTM and CDR2 ANQGSEA. The trim removed 6 bases at V and 2 bases at J, leaving 9 bases unmatched. This CDR3 comprises 15 residues. CDR3 sequence: CSVTIGTSFTDTQYF. CDR3 nucleotides: TGCAGCGTCACCATCGGGACTAGCTTCACAGATACGCAGTATTTT.

This chain joins TRBV2 and TRBJ1-5, with D maybe TRBD1 (5 bases). The germline V gene encodes CDR1 SNHLY and CDR2 FYNNEI. The CDR3 consists of 14 residues. With 4 bases removed from V and 7 bases from J, the gap between germline ends came to 14 bases. The DNA of the CDR3 is TGTGCCAGCAGTGTGCGGGGCAGAACCCAGCCCCAGCATTTT. Translation: CASSVRGRTQPQHF.

The chain links TRBV28 to TRBJ2-3, with 11 bases matching TRBD2. The V gene end was trimmed by 5 bases and the J gene end by 4 bases; junction bases not matched to a gene: 2. The germline CDR1 and CDR2 sequences are MDHEN and SYDVKM. The CDR3 sequence is 14 residues long. For the CDR3, the DNA is TGTGCCAGCAGTCGACTAGCGGGACCAGATACGCAGTATTTT. Its protein is CASSRLAGPDTQYF.

The gene calls are TRBV5-1 and TRBJ2-2, with D hard to call. The germline gives CDR1 SGHRS, CDR2 YFSETQ. The CDR3 is made up of 14 amino acids. V gave up 1 base and J gave up 3 bases, with 7 bases separating them. The DNA for the CDR3 is TGCGCCAGCAGCTTGAACATCCACACCGGGGAGCTGTTTTTT. Translated: CASSLNIHTGELFF.

The chain joins TRBV29-1 to TRBJ2-1; a possible D gene is TRBD2 (5 bases). Trimming took off 7 bases at V and 7 bases at J, with 20 bases between the two ends. The CDR3 is made up of 14 amino acids. Germline-derived CDR1 and CDR2 are SQVTM and ANQGSEA. CDR3 nucleotide sequence: TGCAGCGCCCCACGTTTAGCGCCAGGTAATGAGCAGTTCTTC. Residues: CSAPRLAPGNEQFF.

The chain recombines TRBV29-1 with TRBJ2-7, with D possibly TRBD2 on 5 matching bases. Trimming cost V 0 bases and J 3 bases, with 9 bases left between them. CDR3 length equals 13 residues. CDR1 SQVTM and CDR2 ANQGSEA come from the germline V gene. This chain's CDR3 is CSVEDPTSYEQYF. CDR3 DNA sequence: TGCAGCGTTGAAGACCCAACTAGCTACGAGCAGTACTTC.

The J gene is TRBJ2-3, the V gene TRBV4-1; D unclear. Germline V gene data show CDR1 as MGHRA and CDR2 as YSYEKL. V was clipped by 5 bases and J by 5 bases, with 11 bases between them. The CDR3 has 13 amino acids. CDR3 protein: CASSDLAGDTQYF. The CDR3 region has the DNA TGCGCCAGCAGCGACTTAGCCGGAGATACGCAGTATTTT.